This T cell receptor beta chain was identified in a study of beta chain features in type 1 diabetes. Study context: Age, gender and cell yields were similar between patients and healthy donors.

Notes on the study in general: PCR may have favored shorter templates equally in patients and controls. Sequencing the cDNA could make cells with high TCR expression show up more than they should. For TCRB rearrangement, an influence of HLA type remained unresolved here.

The entirety of the isolated RNA underwent reverse transcription, so expressed TCRB transcripts were sequenced. Profiling relied on immunoSEQ multiplex PCR, and the TCRdb table lists in-frame clones only, not all of them. The sample yields about 110,000 clones, 30% to 50% seen once. Regarding this clone: The antigen is undetermined.

Per germline, CDR1 MNHEY and CDR2 SVGAGI. After removal of 10 bases from V and 8 bases from J, the junction contained 13 bases not matched to a gene. This CDR3 has 13 residues. The rearrangement joins TRBV6-5 to TRBJ1-2; 7 bases match TRBD1. The sample was stem cell memory CD4+ T cells from blood. The sequence derives from a woman younger than 35 in good health. This chain's CDR3 is CATRGRTGLGYTF. CDR3 nucleotide sequence: TGTGCCACCCGGGGCAGGACAGGTCTCGGCTACACCTTC.